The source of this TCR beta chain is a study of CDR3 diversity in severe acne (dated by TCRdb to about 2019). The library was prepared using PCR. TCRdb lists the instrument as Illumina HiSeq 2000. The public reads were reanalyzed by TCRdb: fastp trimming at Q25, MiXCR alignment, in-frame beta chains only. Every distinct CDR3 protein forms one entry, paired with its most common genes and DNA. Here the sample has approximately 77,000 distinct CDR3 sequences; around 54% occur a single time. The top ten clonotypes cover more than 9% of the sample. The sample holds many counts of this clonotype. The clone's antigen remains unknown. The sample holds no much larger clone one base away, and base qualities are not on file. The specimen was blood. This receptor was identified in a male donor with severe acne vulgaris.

The CDR3: CASSLENRDEQYF. The nucleotide sequence reads as follows: TGTGCCAGCAGCTTGGAAAACCGTGACGAGCAGTACTTC. Here the chain combines TRBV5-4 and TRBJ2-7; the D gene lacks a confident call. Between the V and J ends, shortened by 0 bases and 5 bases respectively, the junction contains 9 bases. From cysteine to phenylalanine, the CDR3 is 13 amino acids long. Of all the DNA, just the CDR3 is kept, 39 bases in frame from base 1. Based on the germline V gene (reference sequence), the CDR1 and CDR2 sequences are SGHNT and YYREEE.